This T cell receptor beta chain was found in a study of shared clonotypes between healthy human individuals. Naive CD8 cells were CD45RO-negative, positively selected for CCR7, excluding terminally differentiated effector memory CD45RA+ cells. The method was immunoSEQ multiplex PCR; TCRdb's version includes in-frame clones alone and lacks a portion of them. The table records 2 million or so clones, about 95% of them present only once. Trimming removed 2 bases at V and 4 bases at J, with 9 bases between. Germline lookup yields CDR1 SGDLS and CDR2 YYNGEE. This CDR3 has 13 amino acids. Of note for this clone: Other DNA sequences from this sample encode an identical CDR3 as well.

This sequence originates from a man aged 18 to 29 in good health. Material: naive CD8+ T cells sorted from blood. This chain joins TRBV9 and TRBJ1-1; no clear D. The chain's CDR3 is CASSVGGLTEAFF. The CDR3 DNA sequence: TGTGCCAGCAGCGTTGGAGGGCTCACTGAAGCTTTCTTT.